This T cell receptor beta chain was recorded in a study of cytomegalovirus exposure and HLA in healthy donors. Study-wide context: Earlier, 100 million to 120 million unique TCR beta sequences were recovered from approximately 180 million T cells by an analysis.

Germline V CDR1 and CDR2: SGHVS, FQNEAQ. Trimming removed 0 bases from V and 4 bases from J, with 6 bases in between. CDR3 length equals 14 residues. Study results and caveats: The study flagged around 160 TCR beta chains as cytomegalovirus-associated. Association of a missense DCLRE1C variant with TCR beta V- and J-gene trimming was reported in a later analysis.

As to this clone: The target antigen is unknown.

The PCR used 60 Vbeta and 13 Jbeta primers. Here immunoSEQ multiplex PCR was the method, and the copy in TCRdb shows in-frame clones only, minus some. The sample shows nearly 110,000 clones, over 70% of them seen only once. Sequenced: PBMCs. The source of this sequence is a female donor in good health and CMV-seronegative. The J gene is TRBJ1-4, the V gene TRBV7-8; D gene unclear. CDR3 nucleotide sequence: TGTGCCAGCAGCTTAGCGTTCAGTAATGAAAAACTGTTTTTT. Protein sequence: CASSLAFSNEKLFF.